Listed below are T cell receptor beta chains from one sample, sequenced in a study of blood T cell repertoires in COVID-19. Data came from immunoSEQ multiplex PCR; TCRdb stores just in-frame clones and leaves some out. The sample carries 250,000 to 300,000 clones, approximately 89% recorded once. Sequenced material: peripheral blood. The receptors here all came from a woman in her twenties or thirties who had recovered from COVID-19. Both conserved end residues are part of each CDR3. A D gene is named only where the DNA matches it firmly. Clone size is shown for a subset of rows, as once, few, many or a class of expanded clone.

. | TRBJ2-7 | . | TRBV2 | TGTGCCAGCAGACCAGAGACAGGCGCCTACGAGCAGTACTTC | CASRPETGAYEQYF
TRBD2 | TRBJ2-5 | . | TRBV5-1 | TGCGCCAGCAGTGGTAGCGGGGGAGAGACCCAGTACTTC | CASSGSGGETQYF
. | TRBJ2-7 | . | TRBV28 | TGTGCCAGTAACCTCCCAGGGACCTACGAGCAGTACTTC | CASNLPGTYEQYF
TRBD1 | TRBJ1-1 | . | TRBV5-1 | TGCGCCAGCAGCCCGGGCCGGGACAGGTTGTTGTTGGGAGCTTTCTTT | CASSPGRDRLLLGAFF
TRBD2 | TRBJ2-3 | . | TRBV24-1 | TGTGCCACCAGTGATTCAAGACTAGCGGCTACGCAGTATTTT | CATSDSRLAATQYF
. | TRBJ1-1 | . | TRBV19 | TGTGCCAGTAGCCCTTTAATGAACACTGAAGCTTTCTTT | CASSPLMNTEAFF
TRBD1 | TRBJ1-4 | . | TRBV7-9 | TGTGCCAGCAGCTACCAAAAGTCAGGGGGCGGAGAAAATGAAAAACTGTTTTTT | CASSYQKSGGGENEKLFF
. | TRBJ2-5 | once | TRBV3-1/TRBV3-2 | TGTGCCAGCAGCCAAGCTGGGCAGCAAGAGACCCAGTACTTC | CASSQAGQQETQYF
. | TRBJ1-1 | . | TRBV15 | TGTGCCACCAGCTTGGACAGAGTCCTGAATTACACTGAAGCTTTCTTT | CATSLDRVLNYTEAFF
. | TRBJ1-1 | . | TRBV6-5 | TGTGCCAGCAGTTACCGCAGAGAAGCTTTCTTT | CASSYRREAFF
. | TRBJ2-4 | . | TRBV21-1 | TGTGCCAGCACCCTACAGGGGGCGGGAAACATTCAGTACTTC | CASTLQGAGNIQYF
TRBD1 | TRBJ1-1 | . | TRBV30 | TGTGCCTGGCGACCAGGGACAGGGTTATTGAACACTGAAGCTTTCTTT | CAWRPGTGLLNTEAFF
. | TRBJ2-2 | . | TRBV5-5 | TGTGCCAGCAGCTTGCAACCGAGGAACACCGGGGAGCTGTTTTTT | CASSLQPRNTGELFF
. | TRBJ2-2 | . | TRBV7-9 | TGTGCCAGCAGCTTAGGACAGTCGAACACCGGGGAGCTGTTTTTT | CASSLGQSNTGELFF
. | TRBJ1-5 | . | TRBV28 | TGTGCCAGCAGTTTTTTTCAGGGTCAGCCCCAGCATTTT | CASSFFQGQPQHF
. | TRBJ1-3 | . | TRBV7-8 | TGTGCCAGCAGTTCCCCGAGCGCTGGAAACACCATATATTTT | CASSSPSAGNTIYF
. | TRBJ2-5 | . | TRBV7-9 | TGTGCCAGCAGCTTAGTATCGAGCTCAGAGACCCAGTACTTC | CASSLVSSSETQYF
. | TRBJ1-2 | . | TRBV5-1 | TGCGCCAGCAGCTTGGATCAGGGTGGCTACACCTTC | CASSLDQGGYTF
TRBD2 | TRBJ2-2 | . | TRBV13 | TGTGCCAGCAGTCCGTCTCGTCGACTAGCGGGGAACCCGAACACCGGGGAGCTGTTTTTT | CASSPSRRLAGNPNTGELFF
. | TRBJ2-3 | . | TRBV7-2 | TGTGCCAGCAGCTTAGTGGGGGGGGCGCGGGAGGATACGCAGTATTTT | CASSLVGGAREDTQYF
TRBD1 | TRBJ1-1 | . | TRBV2 | TGTGCCAGCATACCTCAGGGGGCGAGCACTGAAGCTTTCTTT | CASIPQGASTEAFF
. | TRBJ2-7 | once | TRBV18 | TGTGCCAGCTCACCCCGGACAGCCGGACCAGCAAACGAGCAGTACTTC | CASSPRTAGPANEQYF
. | TRBJ1-5 | . | TRBV19 | TGTGCCAGTAGTATAGATCTTTCAGGTCACCAGCCCCAGCATTTT | CASSIDLSGHQPQHF
. | TRBJ1-1 | . | TRBV7-9 | TGTGCCAGCAGCTTCAAACAGGGGAACACTGAAGCTTTCTTT | CASSFKQGNTEAFF
TRBD1 | TRBJ2-2 | once | TRBV5-1 | TGCGCCAGCAGCTTGGCGGCAGGGGGCACCGGGGAGCTGTTTTTT | CASSLAAGGTGELFF
TRBD1 | TRBJ1-5 | . | TRBV2 | TGTGCCAGCAGGTGGGGACAGAATCAGCCCCAGCATTTT | CASRWGQNQPQHF
TRBD2 | TRBJ2-3 | . | TRBV27 | TGTGCCAGTATGGCCTTGACTAGCGGCACAGATACGCAGTATTTT | CASMALTSGTDTQYF
TRBD1 | TRBJ1-4 | . | TRBV27 | TGTGCCAGCAGTCCGACCGGAAGCGGGACAGGAAAGGAAAAACTGTTTTTT | CASSPTGSGTGKEKLFF
. | TRBJ2-3 | . | TRBV6-5 | TGTGCCAGCAGTTACGGAAGCAGGGGGGTGGCAGATACGCAGTATTTT | CASSYGSRGVADTQYF
. | TRBJ1-5 | many | TRBV3-1/TRBV3-2 | TGTGCCAGCAGCCAGTTTCAGGCCCAGCCCCAGCATTTT | CASSQFQAQPQHF
. | TRBJ2-7 | . | TRBV5-1 | TGCGCCAGCAGCTTAGACAGGATCACCTACGAGCAGTACTTC | CASSLDRITYEQYF
. | TRBJ2-2 | few | TRBV9 | TGTGCCAGCAGCCCCGACGGGGGGCTCAACACCGGGGAGCTGTTTTTT | CASSPDGGLNTGELFF
. | TRBJ2-7 | . | TRBV7-2 | TGTGCCAGCAGCTCCTATGCCGACGGGGCCTACGAGCAGTACTTC | CASSSYADGAYEQYF
. | TRBJ2-2 | . | TRBV5-1 | TGCGCCAGCAGCTTGGCCGGGGGTAAGGCCGGGGAGCTGTTTTTT | CASSLAGGKAGELFF
TRBD1 | TRBJ2-7 | few | TRBV5-1 | TGCGCCAGCAGCGATGAGACAGGGGGCTACGAGCAGTACTTC | CASSDETGGYEQYF
TRBD1 | TRBJ2-7 | . | TRBV6-2/TRBV6-3 | TGTGCCAGCAGTCCAACCGGGACAGGGGGTTACGAGCAGTACTTC | CASSPTGTGGYEQYF
TRBD1 | TRBJ1-2 | . | TRBV11-2 | TGTGCCAGCAGCTTACTGGACAGGATTAGCGGCTACACCTTC | CASSLLDRISGYTF
. | TRBJ1-1 | few | TRBV7-3 | TGTGCCAGCAGCTTAAACCCCTCCCGTCCGGAGGACACTGAAGCTTTCTTT | CASSLNPSRPEDTEAFF
. | TRBJ1-5 | . | TRBV19 | TGTGCCACTAACCCCGCCCAGGGCAATCAGCCCCAGCATTTT | CATNPAQGNQPQHF
. | TRBJ2-5 | . | TRBV6-2/TRBV6-3 | TGTGCCAGCAGTTACTGGCAGACCCAGTACTTC | CASSYWQTQYF
. | TRBJ2-7 | . | TRBV15 | TGTGCCACCAGCAGAGGGGCAGGACTTTACGAGCAGTACTTC | CATSRGAGLYEQYF
TRBD1 | TRBJ1-5 | . | TRBV6-2/TRBV6-3 | TGTGCCAGCAGTCCGGGACAGACGTATAGCAATCAGCCCCAGCATTTT | CASSPGQTYSNQPQHF
TRBD1 | TRBJ2-7 | . | TRBV11-3 | TGTGCCAGCAGCCTTAACGCCGGGACAGGGCTTTACGAGCAGTACTTC | CASSLNAGTGLYEQYF
. | TRBJ2-7 | . | TRBV13 | TGTGCCAGCAGCTTAGTCCGATCGGCGGGGCCCTCCTACGAGCAGTACTTC | CASSLVRSAGPSYEQYF
TRBD2 | TRBJ2-3 | . | TRBV5-1 | TGCGCCAGCAGCTTACTAGCGGGGGGAACAGATACGCAGTATTTT | CASSLLAGGTDTQYF
. | TRBJ1-5 | . | TRBV19 | TGTGCCAGTAGTTTTGACAGACCCCCTCAGCCCCAGCATTTT | CASSFDRPPQPQHF
. | TRBJ2-5 | . | TRBV27 | TGTGCCAGCAGGACTAACAGGGGAGGCGAGACCCAGTACTTC | CASRTNRGGETQYF
. | TRBJ2-1 | once | TRBV7-9 | TGTGCCAGCAGGACGACAGGTATTGGCTTCGGGCAGTTCTTC | CASRTTGIGFGQFF
TRBD1 | TRBJ1-4 | . | TRBV5-4 | TGTGCCAGCAGTCCAATGGGACAGAATAATGAAAAACTGTTTTTT | CASSPMGQNNEKLFF
. | TRBJ1-6 | . | TRBV7-2 | TGTGCCACCAAGTACGGAGGGTTTAATTCACCCCTCCACTTT | CATKYGGFNSPLHF